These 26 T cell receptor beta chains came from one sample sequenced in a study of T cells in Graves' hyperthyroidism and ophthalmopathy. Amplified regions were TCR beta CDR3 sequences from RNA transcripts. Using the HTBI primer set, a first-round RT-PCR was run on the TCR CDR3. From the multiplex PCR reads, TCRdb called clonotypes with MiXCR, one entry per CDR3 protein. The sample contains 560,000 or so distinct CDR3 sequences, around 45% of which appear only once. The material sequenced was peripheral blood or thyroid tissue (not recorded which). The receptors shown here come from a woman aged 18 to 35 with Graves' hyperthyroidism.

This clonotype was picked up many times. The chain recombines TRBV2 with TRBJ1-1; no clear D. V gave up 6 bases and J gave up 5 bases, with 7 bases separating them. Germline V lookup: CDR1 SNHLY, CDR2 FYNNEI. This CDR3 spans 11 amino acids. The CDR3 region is CASRVLTEAFF. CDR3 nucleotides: TGTGCCAGCAGGGTGTTGACTGAAGCTTTCTTT.

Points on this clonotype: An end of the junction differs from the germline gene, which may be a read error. CDR3 in amino acids: CPSSFRAATEAFF. The CDR3 nucleotides are TGTCCCAGCAGCTTCAGGGCGGCTACTGAAGCTTTCTTT. The chain couples TRBV7-9 to TRBJ1-1, with D possibly TRBD1 on 5 matching bases. CDR1 and CDR2 from the germline V gene are SEHNR and FQNEAQ (reference sequence). The CDR3 has 13 residues.

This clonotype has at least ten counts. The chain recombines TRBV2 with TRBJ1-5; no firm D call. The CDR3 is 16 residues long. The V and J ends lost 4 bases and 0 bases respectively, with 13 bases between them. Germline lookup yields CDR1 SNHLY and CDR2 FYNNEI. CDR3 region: CASSVWGTISNQPQHF. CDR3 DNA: TGTGCCAGCAGTGTGTGGGGAACGATTAGCAATCAGCCCCAGCATTTT.

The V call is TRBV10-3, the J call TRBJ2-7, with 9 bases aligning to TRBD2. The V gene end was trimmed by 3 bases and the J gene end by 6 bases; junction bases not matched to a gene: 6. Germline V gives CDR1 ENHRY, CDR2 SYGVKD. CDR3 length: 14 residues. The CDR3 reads CAISERGTSFEQYF. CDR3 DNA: TGTGCCATCAGTGAACGGGGGACTAGCTTCGAGCAGTACTTC.

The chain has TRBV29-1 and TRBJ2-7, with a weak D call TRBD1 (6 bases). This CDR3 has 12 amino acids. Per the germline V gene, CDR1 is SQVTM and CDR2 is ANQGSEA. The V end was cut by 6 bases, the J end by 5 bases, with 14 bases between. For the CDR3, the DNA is TGCAGCGTGAGAACAGGGCTCCACGAGCAGTACTTC. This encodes CSVRTGLHEQYF.

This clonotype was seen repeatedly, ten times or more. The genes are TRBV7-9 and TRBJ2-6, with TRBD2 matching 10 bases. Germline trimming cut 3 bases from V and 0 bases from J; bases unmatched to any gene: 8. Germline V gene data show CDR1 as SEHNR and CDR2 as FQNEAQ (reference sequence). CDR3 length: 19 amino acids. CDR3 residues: CASSFPGTSASSGANVLTF. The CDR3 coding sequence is TGTGCCAGCAGCTTCCCCGGGACTAGCGCATCCTCTGGGGCCAACGTCCTGACTTTC.

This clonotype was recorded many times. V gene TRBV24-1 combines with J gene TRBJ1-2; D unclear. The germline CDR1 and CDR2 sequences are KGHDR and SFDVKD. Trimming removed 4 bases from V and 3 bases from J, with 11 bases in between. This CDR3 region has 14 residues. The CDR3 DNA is TGTGCCACCAGTGACCCACTCCTGGACTATGGCTACACCTTC. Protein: CATSDPLLDYGYTF.

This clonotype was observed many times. CDR3 nucleotide sequence: TGTGCCAGCAGTGAATACCTTGGGGGAGTGGGAACCCAGTACTTC. This encodes CASSEYLGGVGTQYF. The rearrangement uses TRBV25-1 and TRBJ2-5, with D perhaps TRBD1 or TRBD2 (5 bases each). The V end was cut by 0 bases, the J end by 8 bases, with 16 bases between. The V gene's germline CDR1 is MGHDK and CDR2 SYGVNS. The CDR3 has 15 residues.

The DNA for the CDR3 is TGTGCCAGCAGCTGGGGGAGCGGCGAAGAGACCCAGTACTTC. As protein: CASSWGSGEETQYF. The J gene is TRBJ2-5, the V gene TRBV7-2; D could derive from TRBD1 or TRBD2 (5 bases each). This CDR3 contains 14 residues. Per germline, CDR1 SGHTA and CDR2 FQGNSA. V was cut by 4 bases and J by 3 bases, with 12 bases left in between.

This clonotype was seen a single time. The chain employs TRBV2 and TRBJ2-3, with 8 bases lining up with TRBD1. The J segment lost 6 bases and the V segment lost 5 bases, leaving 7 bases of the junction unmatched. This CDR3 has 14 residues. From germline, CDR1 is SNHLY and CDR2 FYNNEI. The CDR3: CASSNGQGVDTQYF. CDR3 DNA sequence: TGTGCCAGCAGTAATGGACAGGGCGTGGATACGCAGTATTTT.

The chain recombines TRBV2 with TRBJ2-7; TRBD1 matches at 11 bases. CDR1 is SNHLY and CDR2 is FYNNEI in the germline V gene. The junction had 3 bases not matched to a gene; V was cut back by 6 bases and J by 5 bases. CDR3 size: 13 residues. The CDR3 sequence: CASRRDRGDEQYF. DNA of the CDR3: TGTGCCAGCAGACGGGACAGGGGGGACGAGCAGTACTTC.

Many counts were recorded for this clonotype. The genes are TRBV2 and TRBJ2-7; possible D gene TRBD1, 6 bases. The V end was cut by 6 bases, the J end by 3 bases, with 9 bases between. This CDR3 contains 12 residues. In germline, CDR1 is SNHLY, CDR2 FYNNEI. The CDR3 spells CASRRTDYEQYF. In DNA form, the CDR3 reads TGTGCCAGCAGAAGGACAGACTACGAGCAGTACTTC.

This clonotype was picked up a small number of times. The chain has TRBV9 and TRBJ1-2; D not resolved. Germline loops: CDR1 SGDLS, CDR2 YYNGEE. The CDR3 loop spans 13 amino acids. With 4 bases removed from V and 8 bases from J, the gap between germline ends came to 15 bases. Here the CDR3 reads CASSQSGSPGYTF. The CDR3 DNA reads TGTGCCAGCAGCCAATCCGGTTCTCCGGGCTACACCTTC.

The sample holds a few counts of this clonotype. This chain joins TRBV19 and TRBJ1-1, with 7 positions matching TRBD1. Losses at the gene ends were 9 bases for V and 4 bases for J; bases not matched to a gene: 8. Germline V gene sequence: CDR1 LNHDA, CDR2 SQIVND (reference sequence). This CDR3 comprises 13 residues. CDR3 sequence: CASTHRGGTEAFF. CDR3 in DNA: TGTGCCAGCACCCACAGGGGCGGCACTGAAGCTTTCTTT.

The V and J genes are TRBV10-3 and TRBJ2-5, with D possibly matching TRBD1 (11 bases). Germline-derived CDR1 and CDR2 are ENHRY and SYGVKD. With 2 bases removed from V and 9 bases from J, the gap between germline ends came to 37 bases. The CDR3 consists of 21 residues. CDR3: CAISEEGSRDRGTSEAVAQYF. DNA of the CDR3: TGTGCCATCAGTGAGGAAGGGAGTCGGGACAGGGGGACTAGCGAGGCGGTAGCCCAGTACTTC.

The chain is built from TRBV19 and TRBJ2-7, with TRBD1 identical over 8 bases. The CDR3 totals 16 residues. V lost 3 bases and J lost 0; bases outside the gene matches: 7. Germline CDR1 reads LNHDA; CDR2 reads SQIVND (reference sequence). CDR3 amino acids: CASSIDPGGLSYEQYF. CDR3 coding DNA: TGTGCCAGTAGTATCGATCCAGGGGGCCTCTCCTACGAGCAGTACTTC.

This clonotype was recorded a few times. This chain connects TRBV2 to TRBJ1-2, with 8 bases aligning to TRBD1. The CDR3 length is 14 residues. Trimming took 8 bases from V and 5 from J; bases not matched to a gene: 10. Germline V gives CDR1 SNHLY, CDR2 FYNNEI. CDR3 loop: CASRLDRGRYGYTF. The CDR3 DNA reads TGTGCCAGCCGACTTGACAGGGGCCGGTATGGCTACACCTTC.

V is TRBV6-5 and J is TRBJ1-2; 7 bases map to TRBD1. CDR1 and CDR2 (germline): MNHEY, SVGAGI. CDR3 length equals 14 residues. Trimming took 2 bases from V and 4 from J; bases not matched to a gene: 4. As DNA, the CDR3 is TGTGCCAGCAGTTACCGGGACAGTAGCTATGGCTACACCTTC. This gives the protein CASSYRDSSYGYTF.

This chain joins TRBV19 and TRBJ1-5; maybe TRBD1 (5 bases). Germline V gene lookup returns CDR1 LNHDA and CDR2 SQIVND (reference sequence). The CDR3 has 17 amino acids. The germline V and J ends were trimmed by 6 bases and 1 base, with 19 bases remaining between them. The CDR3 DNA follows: TGTGCCAGTAGGATCCTGAAACAGGATCCGAGCAATCAGCCCCAGCATTTT. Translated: CASRILKQDPSNQPQHF.

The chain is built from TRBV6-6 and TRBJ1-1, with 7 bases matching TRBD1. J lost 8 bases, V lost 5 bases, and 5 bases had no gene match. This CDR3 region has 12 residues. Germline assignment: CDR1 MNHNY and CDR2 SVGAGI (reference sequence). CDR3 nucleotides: TGTGCCAGCAGTGAAGTGACAGGGGAAGCTTTCTTT. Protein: CASSEVTGEAFF.

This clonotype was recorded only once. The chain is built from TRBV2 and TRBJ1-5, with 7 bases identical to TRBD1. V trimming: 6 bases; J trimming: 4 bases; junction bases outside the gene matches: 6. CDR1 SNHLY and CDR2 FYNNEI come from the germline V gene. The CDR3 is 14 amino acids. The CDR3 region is CASRGGTVNQPQHF. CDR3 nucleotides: TGTGCCAGCAGAGGCGGGACAGTAAATCAGCCCCAGCATTTT. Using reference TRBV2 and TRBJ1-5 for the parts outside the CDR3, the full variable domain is EPEVTQTPSHQVTQMGQEVILRCVPISNHLYFYWYRQILGQKVEFLVSFYNNEISEKSEIFDDQFSVERPDGSNFTLKIRSTKLEDSAMYFCASRGGTVNQPQHFGDGTRLSIL.

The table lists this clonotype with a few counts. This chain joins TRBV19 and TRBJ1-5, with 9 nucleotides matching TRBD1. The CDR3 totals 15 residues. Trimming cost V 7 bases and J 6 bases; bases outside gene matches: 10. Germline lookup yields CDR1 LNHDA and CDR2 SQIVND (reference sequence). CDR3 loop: CASTSTGGNTQPQHF. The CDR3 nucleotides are TGTGCCAGTACCTCGACAGGGGGTAATACTCAGCCCCAGCATTTT.

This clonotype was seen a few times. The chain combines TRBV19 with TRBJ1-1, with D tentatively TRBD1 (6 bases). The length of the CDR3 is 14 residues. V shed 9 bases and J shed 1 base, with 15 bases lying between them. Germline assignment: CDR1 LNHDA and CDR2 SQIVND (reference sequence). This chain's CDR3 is CASRRDKTNTEAFF. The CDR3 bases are TGTGCCAGCCGACGGGACAAGACGAACACTGAAGCTTTCTTT.

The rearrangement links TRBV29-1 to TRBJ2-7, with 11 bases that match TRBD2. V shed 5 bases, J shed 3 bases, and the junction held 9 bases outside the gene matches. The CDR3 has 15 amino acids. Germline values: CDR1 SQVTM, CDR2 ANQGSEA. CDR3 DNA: TGCAGCGTTAGACGACTAGCGGGAACCCTCTACGAGCAGTACTTC. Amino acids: CSVRRLAGTLYEQYF.

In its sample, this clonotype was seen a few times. The chain's CDR3 is CASSFQEINQPQHF. The CDR3 DNA follows: TGTGCCAGCAGTTTTCAGGAGATCAATCAGCCCCAGCATTTT. V usage is TRBV12-3 or TRBV12-4 and J usage is TRBJ1-5; D unresolved. V was pared by 3 bases and J by 3 bases, with 9 bases between. The CDR3 is made up of 14 amino acids.

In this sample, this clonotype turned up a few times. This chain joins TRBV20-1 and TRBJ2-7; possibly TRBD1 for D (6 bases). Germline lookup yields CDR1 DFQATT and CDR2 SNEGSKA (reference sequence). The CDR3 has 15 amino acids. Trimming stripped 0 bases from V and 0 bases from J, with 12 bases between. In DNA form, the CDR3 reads TGCAGTGCTAGAGAGGAAGGACAGAACTCCTACGAGCAGTACTTC. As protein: CSAREEGQNSYEQYF.